This TCR beta chain was documented in a study of blood T cell repertoires in COVID-19. In the authors' workflow: Reference gene primer amplification in the assay estimated nucleated cell counts. The method was immunoSEQ multiplex PCR; TCRdb's version includes in-frame clones alone and lacks a portion of them. V, J and clone size are those of that table, while D and trimming were read from the DNA. The top ten hold 4.6% of the sample, which has 150,000 to 200,000 clones, around 93% seen once. Germline assignment: CDR1 ENHRY and CDR2 SYGVKD. The CDR3 covers 12 residues. Trimming cost V 4 bases and J 10 bases, with 11 bases left between them.

Specimen: peripheral blood. This sequence was found in a woman aged 45-65 years with acute or convalescent COVID-19. V gene TRBV10-3 combines with J gene TRBJ2-1; D is ambiguous. The CDR3 bases are TGTGCCATCAGTGTCCAGCGCGGAGAGCAGTTCTTC. Protein: CAISVQRGEQFF.